The T cell receptor (beta chain) described here comes from a study of blood T cell repertoires in COVID-19. Study context: COVID-19 samples collected from the United States, Italy and Spain covered acute and convalescent phases. Nucleic acid was either cDNA or gDNA, and it came from T cells, B-cell-depleted T cells, or PBMCs.

The length of the CDR3 is 17 residues. V shed 5 bases and J 5 bases; nucleotides not matched to a gene: 10. Germline V gene data show CDR1 as MDHEN and CDR2 as SYDVKM. In the authors' methods: Reference gene primer amplification in the assay estimated nucleated cell counts. Clones were sequenced by immunoSEQ multiplex PCR, and TCRdb holds only the in-frame ones, with some missing. For V, J and clone size, that table is used; D and trimming come from the DNA. The profile shows 210,000 or so clones, 75% to 90% of them singletons. J is TRBJ2-2 and V is TRBV28; 11 bases map to TRBD2. This receptor was identified in a human donor in a cohort sampled during active COVID-19. The sequencing sample was made of peripheral blood. The CDR3: CASSTGLAAVGTGELFF. CDR3 sequence (DNA): TGTGCCAGCAGTACGGGACTAGCGGCGGTAGGAACCGGGGAGCTGTTTTTT.